This T cell receptor beta chain was obtained from a study of persistence of HIV-infected CD4 T cells. In its sample, this clone was seen a few times. Its specificity is not known. V gave up 3 bases and J gave up 8 bases; unmatched junction bases: 8. This CDR3 contains 14 residues. Germline V gives CDR1 KGHSH, CDR2 LQKENI. Lysates of CMV-infected fibroblasts at 10 ug/mL stimulated these cells. CD40L/CD69 double-negative CD45RO-high memory CD4+ T cells were collected. This was the immunoSEQ version 4 assay in survey mode. This table comes from immunoSEQ multiplex PCR, and its TCRdb copy is limited to in-frame clones, with some not included. The sample contains about 37,000 clones, 65% to 85% of which appear only once.

Sequenced material: CD4+ T cells sorted from PBMCs after 18-hour stimulation, taken from a patient who received antiretroviral therapy. The rearrangement links TRBV18 to TRBJ1-2; TRBD1 agrees at 8 bases. This receptor was identified in an adult man with HIV who was CMV-seropositive. DNA for the CDR3: TGTGCCAGCTCACCGCAGGGGGCCGCGGAGGGCTACACCTTC. Residues: CASSPQGAAEGYTF.